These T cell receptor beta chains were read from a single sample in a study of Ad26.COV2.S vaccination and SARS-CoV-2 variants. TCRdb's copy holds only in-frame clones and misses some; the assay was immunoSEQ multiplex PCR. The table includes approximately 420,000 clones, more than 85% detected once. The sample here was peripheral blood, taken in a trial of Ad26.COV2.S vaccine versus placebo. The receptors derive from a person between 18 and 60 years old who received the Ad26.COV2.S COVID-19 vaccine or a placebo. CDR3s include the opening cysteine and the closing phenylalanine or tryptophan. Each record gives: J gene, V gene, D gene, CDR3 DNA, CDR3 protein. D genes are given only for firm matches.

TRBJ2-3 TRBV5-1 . TGCGCCAGCAGCTCGGGTAGCACAGATACGCAGTATTTT CASSSGSTDTQYF
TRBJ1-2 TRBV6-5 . TGTGCCAGCAACCAGAACTATGGCTACACCTTC CASNQNYGYTF
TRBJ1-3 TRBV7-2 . TGTGCCAGCATACAGGGTTCTGGAAACACCATATATTTT CASIQGSGNTIYF
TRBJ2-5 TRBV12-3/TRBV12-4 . TGTGCCAGCAGGCGGGGCTTCGTTGAGACCCAGTACTTC CASRRGFVETQYF
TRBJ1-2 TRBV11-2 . TGTGCCAGCAGCTTAGAGGCAGGGACTAACTATGGCTACACCTTC CASSLEAGTNYGYTF
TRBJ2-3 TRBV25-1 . TGTGCCAGCAGCAGGCCCAGCACAGATACGCAGTATTTT CASSRPSTDTQYF
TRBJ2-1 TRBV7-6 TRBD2 TGTGCCAGCAGCTCAGGGACTAGCGGGGCAAATGAGCAGTTCTTC CASSSGTSGANEQFF
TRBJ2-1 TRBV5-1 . TGCGCCAGCAGCCTGACCGTGGGGGAGTACAATGAGCAGTTCTTC CASSLTVGEYNEQFF
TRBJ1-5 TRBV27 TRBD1 TGTGCCAGCAGAGGCAGGGGGGGGGTGGGCTATCAGCCCCAGCATTTT CASRGRGGVGYQPQHF
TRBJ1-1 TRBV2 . TGTGCCAGCATCAGGGCTAGGGAAGCTTTCTTT CASIRAREAFF